This TCR beta chain was recorded in a study of blood T cell repertoires in COVID-19. Germline V gives CDR1 SGHTS, CDR2 YDEGEE. CDR3 length: 16 residues. The V and J ends lost 4 bases and 4 bases respectively, with 20 bases between them. Clones were read by immunoSEQ multiplex PCR, and TCRdb kept only the in-frame ones, dropping some. The sample has about 300,000 clones; approximately 84% are singletons. This TCR came from a human donor with COVID-19, enrolled during active disease. The donor label of this sample is uncertain. The rearrangement links TRBV5-8 to TRBJ1-1; TRBD1 is a possible D gene (6 bases). The specimen was peripheral blood. CDR3 sequence (DNA): TGTGCCAGCAGCGAAGAGGACAGAATCCCTGGCACTGAAGCTTTCTTT. This codes for CASSEEDRIPGTEAFF.